The 27 T cell receptor beta chains reported below all come from one sample, sequenced in a study of T cells in narcolepsy. Here immunoSEQ multiplex PCR was the method, and the copy in TCRdb shows in-frame clones only, minus some. The sample carries tens of thousands of clones, 80% to 90% recorded once. Sequencing was done on a sample of CD45RA- memory CD4+ T cells from PBMCs. These receptors originate from a human donor with narcolepsy.

There are a few counts of this clone. V usage is TRBV7-8 and J usage is TRBJ1-1; D gene uncertain. There are 16 residues in the CDR3. Germline values: CDR1 SGHVS, CDR2 FQNEAQ. Deletions cut 5 bases from V and 4 bases from J, with 20 bases between. The CDR3 sequence is CASSGLRQEGRTEAFF. CDR3 DNA sequence: TGTGCCAGCAGCGGGCTAAGGCAAGAGGGTCGCACTGAAGCTTTCTTT.

The genes are TRBV11-2 and TRBJ1-1, with no clear D. CDR1 is SGHAT and CDR2 is FQNNGV in the germline V gene. This CDR3 has 14 residues. Trimming left V 1 base short and J 4 bases short, with 10 bases between. The CDR3 loop reads CASSLVQRATEAFF. The CDR3 DNA is TGTGCCAGCAGCTTAGTTCAAAGGGCCACTGAAGCTTTCTTT.

This chain joins TRBV2 and TRBJ1-5; 9 nucleotides align to TRBD1. Germline V gene data show CDR1 as SNHLY and CDR2 as FYNNEI. The V gene end was trimmed by 5 bases and the J gene end by 3 bases; junction bases not matched to a gene: 5. The CDR3 is made up of 15 amino acids. Written as DNA, the CDR3 is TGTGCCAGCAGTCCGGGACAGGGCTACAATCAGCCCCAGCATTTT. Translation: CASSPGQGYNQPQHF.

The CDR3 sequence is CASSLVSETEAFF. In nucleotides, the CDR3 is TGTGCCAGCAGCTTAGTAAGTGAGACTGAAGCTTTCTTT. The rearrangement joins TRBV7-9 to TRBJ1-1; D call uncertain. Germline values: CDR1 SEHNR, CDR2 FQNEAQ (reference sequence). Trimming pared 1 base from V and 5 bases from J, leaving 8 bases between. The CDR3 has 13 residues.

The genes are TRBV7-8 and TRBJ2-1; TRBD2 agrees at 10 bases. The length of the CDR3 is 16 residues. V shed 2 bases, J shed 10 bases, and the junction held 11 bases outside the gene matches. CDR1 and CDR2 from the germline V gene are SGHVS and FQNEAQ. The CDR3 nucleotides are TGTGCCAGCAGCTTAATTGGTTTAGCGGGAGGAGGGGAGCAGTTCTTC. As protein: CASSLIGLAGGGEQFF.

The genes are TRBV11-2 and TRBJ2-3; 11 nucleotides agree with TRBD2. Trimming removed 5 bases from V and 5 bases from J; junction bases left unmatched: 6. The germline CDR1 and CDR2 sequences are SGHAT and FQNNGV. The CDR3 totals 15 residues. In DNA, the CDR3 is TGTGCCAGCAGCCTAGCGGGAGGCGGAGTAGATACGCAGTATTTT. Protein product: CASSLAGGGVDTQYF.

The chain carries TRBV29-1 and TRBJ1-3; D gene unclear. This CDR3 is built from 11 residues. Trimming stripped 7 bases from V and 2 bases from J, with 6 bases between. Germline-derived CDR1 and CDR2 are SQVTM and ANQGSEA. CDR3 in amino acids: CSGITGNTIYF. As DNA, the CDR3 is TGCAGCGGTATTACTGGAAACACCATATATTTT.

The J gene is TRBJ2-5, the V gene TRBV7-2; possible D gene TRBD2, 6 bases. This CDR3 region has 13 residues. V shed 4 bases and J shed 5 bases, with 11 bases lying between them. Germline V gene sequence: CDR1 SGHTA, CDR2 FQGNSA. CDR3 loop: CASSSSLAETQYF. CDR3 sequence (DNA): TGTGCCAGCAGCTCCAGTCTAGCGGAGACCCAGTACTTC.

The rearrangement links TRBV7-9 to TRBJ2-7; the match to TRBD1 covers 8 bases. The J segment lost 1 base and the V segment lost 4 bases, leaving 9 bases of the junction unmatched. This CDR3 spans 16 amino acids. CDR1 and CDR2 from the germline V gene are SEHNR and FQNEAQ (reference sequence). CDR3 nucleotides: TGTGCCAGCAGCTGGCAGGGGGCCGAAAGGTCCTACGAGCAGTACTTC. Translating gives CASSWQGAERSYEQYF.

V usage is TRBV5-6 and J usage is TRBJ2-6; D is undetermined. The germline V gene has CDR1 SGHDT and CDR2 YYEEEE. V was cut by 4 bases and J by 2 bases, with 10 bases left in between. The length of the CDR3 is 15 residues. The CDR3 nucleotides are TGTGCCAGCAGCCCCCAGGCGGCTGGGGCCAACGTCCTGACTTTC. It encodes CASSPQAAGANVLTF.

The genes are TRBV6-5 and TRBJ1-1, with D unclear. Between the trimmed V and J ends, which lost 6 bases and 0 bases, there was a span of 8 bases. Germline CDR1 MNHEY, CDR2 SVGAGI. The CDR3 is 13 residues long. The CDR3 DNA reads TGTGCCAGCAGGCTACAGCTGAACACTGAAGCTTTCTTT. Translating gives CASRLQLNTEAFF.

The chain has TRBV6-5 and TRBJ2-1; no clear D gene. This CDR3 has 14 residues. Germline V gene lookup returns CDR1 MNHEY and CDR2 SVGAGI. Trimming stripped 5 bases from V and 12 bases from J, with 20 bases between. The CDR3 DNA reads TGTGCCAGCAGTCAATCGTGGGGTAGCAGTACGCAGTTCTTC. As protein: CASSQSWGSSTQFF.

To note about this clone: The same CDR3 is also encoded by other DNA sequences in this sample. The CDR3 sequence: CASSWNTGELFF. The CDR3 DNA reads as TGTGCCAGCAGTTGGAACACCGGGGAGCTGTTTTTT. V gene TRBV6-5 combines with J gene TRBJ2-2; D remains unclear. The germline gives CDR1 MNHEY, CDR2 SVGAGI. This CDR3 has 12 amino acids. Trimming took off 4 bases at V and 1 base at J, with 1 base between the two ends.

V usage is TRBV27 and J usage is TRBJ1-2, with D possibly being TRBD1 (5 bases). Germline V gene lookup returns CDR1 MNHEY and CDR2 SMNVEV (reference sequence). Trimming left V 2 bases short and J 6 bases short, with 16 bases between. The CDR3 has 15 amino acids. The CDR3 reads CASSLAGSSGNGYTF. DNA of the CDR3: TGTGCCAGCAGTTTAGCGGGCAGCTCAGGGAATGGCTACACCTTC.

This chain links TRBV5-1 with TRBJ2-7; tentatively, D is TRBD1 (6 bases). The CDR3 spans 14 residues. Germline values: CDR1 SGHRS, CDR2 YFSETQ. Trimming pared 4 bases from V and 1 base from J, leaving 12 bases between. CDR3 in amino acids: CASSKQGGSYEQYF. The CDR3 nucleotides are TGCGCCAGCAGCAAACAGGGCGGATCCTACGAGCAGTACTTC.

The chain combines TRBV7-2 with TRBJ2-7; either TRBD1 or TRBD2 may supply D (5 bases each). Germline-derived CDR1 and CDR2 are SGHTA and FQGNSA. V shed 3 bases and J shed 2 bases, with 11 bases lying between them. The CDR3 contains 14 residues. In DNA, the CDR3 is TGTGCCAGCAGCTTGGGGGACGGAACCTACGAGCAGTACTTC. Encoded protein: CASSLGDGTYEQYF.

This clone was observed a single time. This sequence joins TRBV5-1 and TRBJ2-5; maybe TRBD2 (6 bases). V was clipped by 4 bases and J by 1 base, with 14 bases between them. The CDR3 has 15 residues. Germline V CDR1 and CDR2: SGHRS, YFSETQ. CDR3 region: CASSRQGGTQETQYF. CDR3 nucleotides: TGCGCCAGCAGCCGGCAAGGAGGGACCCAAGAGACCCAGTACTTC.

The chain uses TRBV4-2 and TRBJ2-1; 7 bases fit TRBD2. The CDR3 runs to 17 residues. Germline V gene data show CDR1 as LGHNA and CDR2 as YNFKEQ. V was clipped by 2 bases and J by 6 bases; unmatched bases: 13. This CDR3 is CASSQRTLAARGNEQFF. DNA of the CDR3: TGTGCCAGCAGCCAAAGGACCCTAGCGGCCCGGGGCAATGAGCAGTTCTTC.

The chain employs TRBV11-2 and TRBJ2-2; perhaps TRBD2 as D (6 bases). Trimming left V 1 base short and J 0 bases short, with 12 bases between. This CDR3 is 17 amino acids long. From germline, CDR1 is SGHAT and CDR2 FQNNGV. CDR3 nucleotide sequence: TGTGCCAGCAGCTTAGGGATCCTAGCGTCGAACACCGGGGAGCTGTTTTTT. As protein: CASSLGILASNTGELFF.

The rearrangement uses TRBV2 and TRBJ1-4; D not certain. V lost 4 bases, J lost 7 bases, and 10 bases lay in between. CDR1 and CDR2 from the germline V gene are SNHLY and FYNNEI. This CDR3 has 13 residues. The CDR3 bases are TGTGCCAGCAGTGTCCGTGTATCTGAAAAACTGTTTTTT. Its translation is CASSVRVSEKLFF.

The V and J genes are TRBV11-2 and TRBJ2-7, with D perhaps TRBD1 (6 bases). Trimming pared 3 bases from V and 1 base from J, leaving 22 bases between. This CDR3 has 18 amino acids. Looked up from germline, CDR1 is SGHAT and CDR2 is FQNNGV. CDR3 nucleotide sequence: TGTGCCAGCAGCTTCACACCACGAACAGGGCTTCGGTCCTACGAGCAGTACTTC. Its translation is CASSFTPRTGLRSYEQYF.

This sequence joins TRBV7-9 and TRBJ2-3; weak D call: TRBD2 (6 bases). The CDR3 contains 16 residues. The ends were cut back, 4 bases at V and 6 bases at J, with 20 bases in the middle. From germline, CDR1 is SEHNR and CDR2 FQNEAQ (reference sequence). The CDR3 sequence: CASSSTSSTTWDTQYF. The CDR3 coding sequence is TGTGCCAGCAGCTCTACTAGCTCGACTACCTGGGATACGCAGTATTTT.

This clone was found once. V usage is TRBV7-8 and J usage is TRBJ1-1; D gene ambiguous. CDR1 is SGHVS, CDR2 FQNEAQ, per germline. V lost 4 bases and J 4 bases, leaving 16 bases between the germline ends. This CDR3 region has 15 residues. Written as DNA, the CDR3 is TGTGCCAGCAGCTCCGGACTTATGTCCTCCACTGAAGCTTTCTTT. This translates into CASSSGLMSSTEAFF.

This sequence joins TRBV5-4 and TRBJ2-5, with D perhaps matching TRBD2 (5 bases). CDR1 and CDR2 (germline): SGHNT, YYREEE (reference sequence). The CDR3 runs to 15 residues. Trimming took off 4 bases at V and 0 bases at J, with 13 bases between the two ends. The CDR3 region is CASSRMDSYQETQYF. DNA of the CDR3: TGTGCCAGCAGCCGGATGGACTCCTACCAAGAGACCCAGTACTTC.

This clone has a handful of counts. The chain links TRBV6-5 to TRBJ2-1; 10 bases are shared with TRBD1. Trimming at V came to 6 bases and at J to 4 bases, leaving 6 bases not matched to a gene. In germline, CDR1 is MNHEY, CDR2 SVGAGI. The CDR3 runs 15 residues. The CDR3 coding sequence is TGTGCCAGCAGCACGACAGGGGGCTTTTACAATGAGCAGTTCTTC. Encoded protein: CASSTTGGFYNEQFF.

This chain connects TRBV27 to TRBJ2-5; D is unresolved. The germline gives CDR1 MNHEY, CDR2 SMNVEV (reference sequence). The CDR3 totals 11 residues. Trimming left V 6 bases short and J 2 bases short, with 4 bases between. CDR3 residues: CASRSQETQYF. The CDR3, as DNA: TGTGCCAGCAGATCACAAGAGACCCAGTACTTC.

The V and J genes are TRBV10-2 and TRBJ2-1; 9 nucleotides match TRBD2. The V gene's germline CDR1 is WSHSY and CDR2 SAAADI. The CDR3 is 15 residues long. With 3 bases clipped from V and 8 bases from J, the junction kept 8 bases outside the gene matches. The CDR3: CASSEGGGRVYEQFF. CDR3 DNA: TGCGCCAGCAGTGAAGGTGGCGGGAGGGTCTATGAGCAGTTCTTC.